The clone carrying this T cell receptor beta chain was seen many times. The antigen is unknown. The data stem from a study of T cells after yellow fever vaccination. Study-wide results and limits: The secondary response was weaker, and its peak arrived faster, on day 5 versus 15. Contamination of FACS-sorted repertoires by abundant clonotypes from the bulk population could occur. Most primary-vaccination clones reappeared after the booster (approximately 95% CD4, around 88% CD8).

In germline, CDR1 is MNHEY, CDR2 SVGEGT. This CDR3 has 13 amino acids. After removal of 8 bases from V and 0 bases from J, the junction contained 2 bases not matched to a gene. TCRdb re-called the 5' RACE reads with MiXCR, one entry per CDR3 protein. The repertoire includes around 320,000 distinct CDR3 sequences, approximately 4% of them detected once, and 15% to 20% sits in the top ten. The chain has TRBV6-2 or TRBV6-3 and TRBJ2-3; 7 bases are a match to TRBD2. This receptor was identified in a man younger than 35 who received the YFV17D yellow fever vaccine. This material consisted of PBMCs, taken 15 days after the yellow fever booster vaccination. This CDR3 reads CASGTTSTDTQYF. In DNA form, the CDR3 reads TGTGCCAGCGGGACTACTAGCACAGATACGCAGTATTTT.